This TCR beta chain was sequenced during a study of T cells after yellow fever vaccination (dated by TCRdb to between 2018 and 2021). As for the study more broadly: Libraries from fractions with low cell numbers were prepared with the SMART-Seq v4 Ultra Low Input RNA kit. To follow T-cell clones before and after both primary and booster YFV17D yellow fever vaccination, bulk TCR alpha and beta repertoires underwent longitudinal sequencing. The cohort comprised two healthy male donors, one aged 18 to 30 and one aged 30 to 39 years. Blood was drawn at multiple timepoints before and after primary and secondary immunization, with bulk PBMC replicates and cell subsets isolated. Summary of the overall study and its limitations: Most clones expanded after primary vaccination (96% of CD4 and 88% of CD8) were re-detected after the booster, suggesting that broad memory maintenance occurred. The study included only a couple of donors, which limits how far the findings can be generalized. Computational filtering was needed because FACS-sorted repertoires could contain abundant contaminating clonotypes from the bulk population. A small share of clonotypes was detected in both CD4 and CD8 compartments, with the overlap likely arising from convergent recombination. The secondary T-cell response was found to be weaker but faster than the primary response, with a peak reached on day 5 rather than on day 15.

TCR cDNA was synthesized by 5'RACE template switching, through which a universal primer site and unique molecular identifiers were introduced. Priming for cDNA synthesis came from both the TCR alpha and TCR beta constant segments. Two PCR steps were used to amplify libraries, with sample barcodes and sequencing adapters being added in the second step. Libraries were sequenced on Illumina HiSeq 2500 (2x100 bp) or NovaSeq (2x150 bp). As for the authors' bioinformatics: MIGEC was used to demultiplex reads and collapse the reads into UMI consensus sequences, and MiXCR was used for V(D)J alignment. Using edgeR on replicate PBMC samples, clonotypes were called vaccine-responding if FDR was below 0.01 and the log2 fold change was above 5 up to day 15. Each bulk clonotype received a CD4 or CD8 identity based on whether the sequenced CD4 or CD8 repertoire contained that clonotype at higher abundance. Starting from the raw public reads, TCRdb applied fastp trimming at Q25, assembled clones with MiXCR and retained in-frame beta chains. Each record represents a unique CDR3 protein, reported with the most common genes and DNA among its rows. These V and J calls rely on TCRdb rather than the paper's analysis. The sample table lists 500,000 to 650,000 distinct CDR3 sequences, approximately 13% of them with a count of one. The top ten clones comprise over 12% of the sample.

The sample's treatment or condition label, in plain terms: live attenuated yellow fever vaccine strain. At every blood-draw timepoint, two biological replicates of bulk PBMCs were collected. PBMCs were isolated from peripheral blood using a standard Ficoll-Paque protocol. TriZol was used to extract RNA from bulk PBMCs, from CD4 and CD8 fractions, and from dextramer-positive and dextramer-negative fractions. Notes on this clonotype: Its antigen is still unknown. Nothing much larger sits one base from this clone, and base qualities are not available.

The germline V gene sets CDR1 to MDHEN and CDR2 to SYDVKM. V trim: 4 bases; J trim: 1 base; unmatched bases: 3. Including the terminal cysteine and phenylalanine, the CDR3 comprises 15 residues. The kept DNA is CDR3 alone, 45 bases in frame from the first base. The receptor was isolated from a man aged 25-40 years who received the YFV17D yellow fever vaccine. The specimen comprised PBMCs, sampled on the day of the yellow fever booster vaccination. This receptor chain uses TRBV28 and TRBJ2-3, with 9 bases matching TRBD2. The CDR3 loop reads CASSSPSGGTDTQYF. The bases read TGTGCCAGCAGTTCCCCTAGCGGGGGCACAGATACGCAGTATTTT.